This TCR beta chain derives from a study of blood T cell repertoires in COVID-19. Background on the study: Acute and convalescent COVID-19 samples came from the United States, Italy and Spain. T cells, B-cell-depleted T cells, or PBMCs provided the cDNA or gDNA that served as material.

Per the original methods: Estimated nucleated cell counts came from reference gene primer amplification. The method was immunoSEQ multiplex PCR; TCRdb's version includes in-frame clones alone and lacks a portion of them. V and J calls and clone size follow that table, whereas D and trimming were derived from the DNA. The data show roughly 200,000 clones, roughly 86% seen once. The sequence was obtained from a man aged 18 to 30 with active or convalescent COVID-19. Sequencing was carried out using peripheral blood.

The CDR3 sequence is CATTGGQYNSPLHF. The CDR3 coding sequence is TGTGCCACGACAGGTGGACAGTATAATTCACCCCTCCACTTT. The chain recombines TRBV2 with TRBJ1-6; TRBD1 is a possible D gene (6 bases). V lost 10 bases and J lost 4, with 14 bases in between. The CDR3 runs 14 residues. Looked up from germline, CDR1 is SNHLY and CDR2 is FYNNEI.